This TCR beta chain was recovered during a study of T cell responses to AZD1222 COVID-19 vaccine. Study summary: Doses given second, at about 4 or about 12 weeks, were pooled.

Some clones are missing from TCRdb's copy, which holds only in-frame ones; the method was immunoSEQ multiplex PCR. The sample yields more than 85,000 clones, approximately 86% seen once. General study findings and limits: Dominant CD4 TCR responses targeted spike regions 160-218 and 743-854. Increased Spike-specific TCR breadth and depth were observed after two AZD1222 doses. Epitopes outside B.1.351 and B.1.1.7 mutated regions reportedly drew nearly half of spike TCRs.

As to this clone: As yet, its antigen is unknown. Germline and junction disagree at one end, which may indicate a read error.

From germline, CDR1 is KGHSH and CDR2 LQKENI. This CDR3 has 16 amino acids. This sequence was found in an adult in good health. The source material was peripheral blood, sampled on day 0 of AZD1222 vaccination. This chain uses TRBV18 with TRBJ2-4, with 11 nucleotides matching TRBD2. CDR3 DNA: TGTGCCAGCTCACCACCTAGCGGGAGGGCCATAAACATTCAGTACTTC. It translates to CASSPPSGRAINIQYF. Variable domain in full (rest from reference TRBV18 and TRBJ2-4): NAGVMQNPRHLVRRRGQEARLRCSPMKGHSHVYWYRQLPEEGLKFMVYLQKENIIDESGMPKERFSAEFPKEGPSILRIQQVVRGDSAAYFCASSPPSGRAINIQYFGAGTRLSVL.